Listed below are T cell receptor beta chains from one sample, sequenced in a study of T cells after somatic rescue of genetic block. Some clones are missing from TCRdb's copy, which holds only in-frame ones; the method was immunoSEQ multiplex PCR. The table has 110,000 or so clones, about 90% seen once. Sample: peripheral blood mononuclear cells (PBMCs). These receptors came from a young woman. Both conserved end residues are part of each CDR3. A D gene is named only where the DNA matches it firmly. Size is omitted from some rows. Given values are once, few, many or a class for expanded clones.

TRBV6-5	TRBJ2-3	TRBD2	NA	TGTGCCAGCACTAGCGGCTTCGCAGATACGCAGTATTTT	CASTSGFADTQYF
TRBV10-2	TRBJ2-2	NA	NA	TGCGCCAGCACTGCCCACTTGACCGGGGAGCTGTTTTTT	CASTAHLTGELFF
TRBV10-3	TRBJ1-2	TRBD1	NA	TGTGCCATCGGCTGGGACAGCCTCCAGCGTGGCTACACCTTC	CAIGWDSLQRGYTF
TRBV7-3	TRBJ2-2	NA	NA	TGTGCCAGCAGCTCCAGTGGGGGTGGGAACACCGGGGAGCTGTTTTTT	CASSSSGGGNTGELFF
TRBV2	TRBJ1-4	NA	NA	TGTGCCAGCAGTGACCTGGGGGCGAGGAATGAAAAACTGTTTTTT	CASSDLGARNEKLFF
TRBV10-3	TRBJ1-1	TRBD1	NA	TGTGCCACCACAGGCGGGACAGGGGGCACCTGGAACACTGAAGCTTTCTTT	CATTGGTGGTWNTEAFF
TRBV6-5	TRBJ2-7	NA	once	TGTGCCAGCAGCCCGACGTACAGGACCTACGAGCAGTACTTC	CASSPTYRTYEQYF
TRBV30	TRBJ2-2	NA	NA	TGTGCCTGGAGGGGACCTGCCAGACCCACCGGGGAGCTGTTTTTT	CAWRGPARPTGELFF
TRBV11-3	TRBJ2-7	NA	NA	TGTGCCAGCAGCTTACGGGGGGCAAACGAGCAGTACTTC	CASSLRGANEQYF
TRBV7-3	TRBJ2-3	NA	NA	TGTGCCAGCAGCTTTGAGGGAAGCACAGATACGCAGTATTTT	CASSFEGSTDTQYF
TRBV5-1	TRBJ1-5	NA	NA	TGCGCCAGCAGCTTGGATCAGGGTCAGGGACAGCCCCAGCATTTT	CASSLDQGQGQPQHF
TRBV7-8	TRBJ1-1	NA	NA	TGTGCCAGCAGCCGACAGCTCATGGCCACTGAAGCTTTCTTT	CASSRQLMATEAFF
TRBV5-1	TRBJ1-3	TRBD1	NA	TGCGCCAGGCCGAGGGGGCTGTGGGGCGGAAACACCATATATTTT	CARPRGLWGGNTIYF
TRBV5-1	TRBJ2-3	TRBD2	once	TGCGCCAGCAGCCTTAGCGGGGTTGGCACAGATACGCAGTATTTT	CASSLSGVGTDTQYF
TRBV19	TRBJ1-5	NA	NA	TGTGCCAGTACCGGACGGATTAGCAATCAGCCCCAGCATTTT	CASTGRISNQPQHF
TRBV9	TRBJ2-3	NA	NA	TGTGCCAGCAGCGTAGCGTCTGGGAGGCAGGGGGTTACCTCTAGCACAGATACGCAGTATTTT	CASSVASGRQGVTSSTDTQYF
TRBV5-1	TRBJ1-1	NA	NA	TGCGCCAGCAGCTTGGGGTCCGGGGGGTACGGTGAAGCTTTCTTT	CASSLGSGGYGEAFF
TRBV6-4	TRBJ1-1	TRBD1	NA	TGTGCCAGCAGTGACCGGACAGGCACTGAAGCTTTCTTT	CASSDRTGTEAFF
TRBV10-3	TRBJ1-3	TRBD1	NA	TGTGCCATCATGGGACAGGACTCCATCTCTGGAAACACCATATATTTT	CAIMGQDSISGNTIYF
TRBV5-1	TRBJ1-1	NA	NA	TGCGCCAGCAGCTCCGGACCGTCGAACACTGAAGCTTTCTTT	CASSSGPSNTEAFF
TRBV11-3	TRBJ1-1	NA	NA	TGTGCCAGCAGCCCTACCTCGGTTCTGTCCCGGGAAGCTTTCTTT	CASSPTSVLSREAFF
TRBV4-3	TRBJ2-3	TRBD2	NA	TGCGCCAGCAGCCCGGGATTCGCGGGGGGCTTCCCCACAGATACGCAGTATTTT	CASSPGFAGGFPTDTQYF
TRBV7-2	TRBJ2-7	NA	NA	TGTGCCAGCAGAGACAGGTCCAGCTCCTACGAGCAGTACTTC	CASRDRSSSYEQYF
TRBV2	TRBJ1-4	NA	NA	TGTGCCAGCAGTGTTGAAGGGGAGAGTAATGAAAAACTGTTTTTT	CASSVEGESNEKLFF
TRBV7-3	TRBJ2-1	TRBD2	NA	TGTGCCAGCAGCTTAACAGCGGGGGCTATCCTAGGCAATGAGCAGTTCTTC	CASSLTAGAILGNEQFF
TRBV7-8	TRBJ2-2	NA	NA	TGTGCCAGCAGCTTAGAACGCCGGACATCTATCACCGGGGAGCTGTTTTTT	CASSLERRTSITGELFF
TRBV30	TRBJ1-1	NA	NA	TGTGCCTGGAGTGTGGAAGGTCGGACTGAAGCTTTCTTT	CAWSVEGRTEAFF
TRBV5-4	TRBJ2-3	NA	NA	TGTGCCAGCAGCTTGGGGGACACTAGCGGCACAGATACGCAGTATTTT	CASSLGDTSGTDTQYF
TRBV6-5	TRBJ1-2	TRBD1	NA	TGTGCCAGCAGCCTCGGGACAGGGGGCGGCTACACCTTC	CASSLGTGGGYTF
TRBV9	TRBJ2-5	NA	few	TGTGCCAGCAGCGCGAGTGGTGGGGAGACCCAGTACTTC	CASSASGGETQYF
TRBV12-5	TRBJ1-6	NA	NA	TGTGCTAGTGGTTTGGTACAAAGGGGACCCCTCCACTTT	CASGLVQRGPLHF
TRBV6-6	TRBJ2-3	NA	NA	TGTGCCAGCAGTTACTCAGCTAGCGCTTCGCAGTATTTT	CASSYSASASQYF
TRBV9	TRBJ2-1	NA	NA	TGTGCCAGCAGCGTAGGCAGGAACTACAATGAGCAGTTCTTC	CASSVGRNYNEQFF
TRBV7-9	TRBJ1-4	NA	NA	TGTGCCAGCAGCTTAGACCAAGGTGAAAAACTGTTTTTT	CASSLDQGEKLFF
TRBV19	TRBJ1-2	NA	NA	TGTGCCACTGGAGGGGGGGCGTCTGGCTACACCTTC	CATGGGASGYTF
TRBV7-2	TRBJ1-1	NA	NA	TGTGCCAGCAGCAGGTCCGAGAACACTGAAGCTTTCTTT	CASSRSENTEAFF
TRBV15	TRBJ2-3	NA	NA	TGTGCCACCAGCAGAGGGCGGGCGGGGACAGATACGCAGTATTTT	CATSRGRAGTDTQYF
TRBV18	TRBJ2-1	TRBD2	NA	TGTGCCAGCTCACCTGGGACTAGCGGGGGAGAGCAGTTCTTC	CASSPGTSGGEQFF
TRBV19	TRBJ2-1	TRBD1	NA	TGTGCCAGTAGTATTTCTTGGGACAGGGGTAATGAGCAGTTCTTC	CASSISWDRGNEQFF
TRBV14	TRBJ1-5	NA	NA	TGTGCCAGCAGCCAAGATCCGAGCTCGGCCCAGCATTTT	CASSQDPSSAQHF
TRBV28	TRBJ1-5	NA	NA	TGTGCCAGCAGTTTGGGGGGGAGGAGCAATCAGCCCCAGCATTTT	CASSLGGRSNQPQHF
TRBV7-3	TRBJ2-1	NA	NA	TGTGCCAGCAGCTCCCATGGCGTCTACAATGAGCAGTTCTTC	CASSSHGVYNEQFF
TRBV9	TRBJ1-1	NA	NA	TGTGCCAGCAGCGCCGAACTATTCCTAGACCAGAACACTGAAGCTTTCTTT	CASSAELFLDQNTEAFF
TRBV7-2	TRBJ2-5	NA	NA	TGTGCCAGCAGCCCCGGTACACCCGAAGAGACCCAGTACTTC	CASSPGTPEETQYF
TRBV5-8	TRBJ1-2	TRBD1	NA	TGTGCCAGCAGCCGCGTTGACAGGGGTCCGGACTATAGCTACACCTTC	CASSRVDRGPDYSYTF
TRBV7-9	TRBJ1-1	TRBD1	NA	TGTGCCAGCAGCTCTTTACAGGGGGCCTCTGAAGCTTTCTTT	CASSSLQGASEAFF
TRBV7-6	TRBJ2-7	NA	NA	TGTGCCAGCAGCTTACCCCGGGGGCGGCCCTACGAGCAGTACTTC	CASSLPRGRPYEQYF
TRBV5-1	TRBJ1-1	TRBD1	once	TGCGCCAGCAGCTTCGACAGGGTTAACACTGAAGCTTTCTTT	CASSFDRVNTEAFF
TRBV5-6	TRBJ2-7	NA	NA	TGTGCCAGCAGCCGCCGGGGATACTACGAGCAGTACTTC	CASSRRGYYEQYF
TRBV9	TRBJ2-5	TRBD2	NA	TGTGCCAGCAGCGTAGGCAGCGGGGGGCTTGAGACCCAGTACTTC	CASSVGSGGLETQYF
TRBV18	TRBJ2-7	NA	NA	TGTGCCAGCTCATCCCAGGGCCTCCCCGTCTTC	CASSSQGLPVF
TRBV7-2	TRBJ1-1	NA	NA	TGTGCCAGCAGCCCAGGACTGTGGGAAGCTTTCTTT	CASSPGLWEAFF
TRBV11-2	TRBJ1-2	TRBD1	few	TGTGCCAGCAGCTTAGGGACAGGGAGTGGCTACACCTTC	CASSLGTGSGYTF